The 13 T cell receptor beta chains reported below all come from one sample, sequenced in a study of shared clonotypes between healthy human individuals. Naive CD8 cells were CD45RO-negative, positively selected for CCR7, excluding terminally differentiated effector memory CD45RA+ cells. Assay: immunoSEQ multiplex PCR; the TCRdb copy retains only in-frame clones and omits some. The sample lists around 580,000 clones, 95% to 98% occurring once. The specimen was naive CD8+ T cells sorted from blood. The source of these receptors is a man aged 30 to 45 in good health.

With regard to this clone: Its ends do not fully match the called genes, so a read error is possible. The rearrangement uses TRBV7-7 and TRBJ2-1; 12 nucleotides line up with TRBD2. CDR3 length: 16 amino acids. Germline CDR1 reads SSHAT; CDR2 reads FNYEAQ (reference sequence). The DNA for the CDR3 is TGTGCTAGCAGCCCGAGACTAGCGGGAGAGAACAATGAGCAGTTCTTC. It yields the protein CASSPRLAGENNEQFF.

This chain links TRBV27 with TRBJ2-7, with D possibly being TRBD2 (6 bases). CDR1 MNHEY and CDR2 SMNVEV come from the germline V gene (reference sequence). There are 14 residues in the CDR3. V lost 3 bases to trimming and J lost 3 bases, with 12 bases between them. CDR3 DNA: TGTGCCAGCAGTTTGAAGCGGGTGGGCTACGAGCAGTACTTC. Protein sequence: CASSLKRVGYEQYF.

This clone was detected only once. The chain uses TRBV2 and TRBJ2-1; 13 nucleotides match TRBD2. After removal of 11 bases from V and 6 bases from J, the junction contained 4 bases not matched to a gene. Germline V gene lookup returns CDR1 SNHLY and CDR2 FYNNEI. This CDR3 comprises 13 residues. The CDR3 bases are TGTGCCGGCCGACTAGCGGGAGGCAATGAGCAGTTCTTC. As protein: CAGRLAGGNEQFF.

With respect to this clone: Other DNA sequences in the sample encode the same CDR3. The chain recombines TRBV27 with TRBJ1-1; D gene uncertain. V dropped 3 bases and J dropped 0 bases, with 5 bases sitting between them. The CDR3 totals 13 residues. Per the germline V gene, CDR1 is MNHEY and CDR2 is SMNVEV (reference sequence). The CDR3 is CASSLSVNTEAFF. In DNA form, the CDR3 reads TGTGCCAGCAGTTTGTCCGTGAACACTGAAGCTTTCTTT.

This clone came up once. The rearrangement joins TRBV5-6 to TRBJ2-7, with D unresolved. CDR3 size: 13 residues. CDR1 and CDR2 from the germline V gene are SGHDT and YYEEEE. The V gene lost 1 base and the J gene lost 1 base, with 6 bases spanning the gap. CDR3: CASSLYNSYEQYF. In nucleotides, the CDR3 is TGTGCCAGCAGCTTGTACAATTCCTACGAGCAGTACTTC.

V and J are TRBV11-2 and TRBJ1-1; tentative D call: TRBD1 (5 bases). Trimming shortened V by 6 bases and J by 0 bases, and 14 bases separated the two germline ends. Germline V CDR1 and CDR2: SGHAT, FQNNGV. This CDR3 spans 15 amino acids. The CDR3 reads CASRPGRSMNTEAFF. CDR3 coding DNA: TGTGCCAGCAGACCGGGACGATCCATGAACACTGAAGCTTTCTTT.

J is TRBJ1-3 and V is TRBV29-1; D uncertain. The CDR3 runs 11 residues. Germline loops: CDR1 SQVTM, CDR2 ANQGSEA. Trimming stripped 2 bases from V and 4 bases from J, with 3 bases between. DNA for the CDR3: TGCAGCGTTGAAAACGGAAACACCATATATTTT. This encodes CSVENGNTIYF.

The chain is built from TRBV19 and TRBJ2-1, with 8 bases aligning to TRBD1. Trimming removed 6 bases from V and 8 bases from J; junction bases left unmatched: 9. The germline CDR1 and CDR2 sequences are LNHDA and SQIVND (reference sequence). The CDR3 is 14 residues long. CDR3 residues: CASSLQGAWDEQFF. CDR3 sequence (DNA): TGTGCCAGTAGCCTTCAGGGGGCGTGGGATGAGCAGTTCTTC.

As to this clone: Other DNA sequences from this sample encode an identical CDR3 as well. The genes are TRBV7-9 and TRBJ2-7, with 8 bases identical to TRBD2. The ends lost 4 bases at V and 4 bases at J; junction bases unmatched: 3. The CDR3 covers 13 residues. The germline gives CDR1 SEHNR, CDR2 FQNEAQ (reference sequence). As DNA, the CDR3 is TGTGCCAGCAGCTCCCGGGGGGGATACGAGCAGTACTTC. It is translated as CASSSRGGYEQYF. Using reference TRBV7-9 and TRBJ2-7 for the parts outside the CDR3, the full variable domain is DTGVSQNPRHKITKRGQNVTFRCDPISEHNRLYWYRQTLGQGPEFLTYFQNEAQLEKSRLLSDRFSAERPKGSFSTLEIQRTEQGDSAMYLCASSSRGGYEQYFGPGTRLTVT.

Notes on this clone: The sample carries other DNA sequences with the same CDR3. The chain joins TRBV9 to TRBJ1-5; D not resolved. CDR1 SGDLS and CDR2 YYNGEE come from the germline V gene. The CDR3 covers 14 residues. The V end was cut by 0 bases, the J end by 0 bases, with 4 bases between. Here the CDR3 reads CASSVGGSNQPQHF. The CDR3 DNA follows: TGTGCCAGCAGCGTAGGAGGTAGCAATCAGCCCCAGCATTTT.

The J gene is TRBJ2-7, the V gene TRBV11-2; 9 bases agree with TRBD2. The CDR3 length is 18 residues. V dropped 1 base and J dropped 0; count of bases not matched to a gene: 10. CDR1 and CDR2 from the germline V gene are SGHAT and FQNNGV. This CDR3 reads CASSLVGTSGRSSYEQYF. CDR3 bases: TGTGCCAGCAGCTTAGTTGGCACTAGCGGGCGGAGCTCCTACGAGCAGTACTTC.

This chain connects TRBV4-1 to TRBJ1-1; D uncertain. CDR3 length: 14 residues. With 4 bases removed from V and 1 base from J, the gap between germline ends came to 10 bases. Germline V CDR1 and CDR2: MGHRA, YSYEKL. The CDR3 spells CASSLGTGNTEAFF. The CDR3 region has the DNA TGCGCCAGCAGCCTTGGCACGGGGAACACTGAAGCTTTCTTT.

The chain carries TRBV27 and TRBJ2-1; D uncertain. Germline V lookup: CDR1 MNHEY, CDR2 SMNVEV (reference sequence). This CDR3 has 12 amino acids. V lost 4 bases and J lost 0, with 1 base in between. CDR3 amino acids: CASSYSYNEQFF. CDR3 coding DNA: TGTGCCAGCAGTTACTCCTACAATGAGCAGTTCTTC.